The 30 T cell receptor beta chains below come from one sample, sequenced in a study of T cell responses to AZD1222 COVID-19 vaccine. Sequencing used immunoSEQ multiplex PCR; TCRdb keeps in-frame clones, though not all of them. This table has tens of thousands of clones, roughly 90% appearing once. The material sequenced was peripheral blood, taken on day 0 of AZD1222 vaccination. The receptors derive from an adult in good health.

The chain employs TRBV12-3 or TRBV12-4 and TRBJ1-2, with D possibly matching TRBD1 (5 bases). This CDR3 is 12 amino acids long. The V end was cut by 4 bases, the J end by 3 bases, with 6 bases between. The DNA for the CDR3 is TGTGCCAGCAGTTCGGGGGACTATGGCTACACCTTC. Encoded protein: CASSSGDYGYTF.

J is TRBJ2-2 and V is TRBV11-2, with 9 bases that match TRBD2. The CDR3 is 15 residues long. With V trimmed by 5 bases and J by 1 base, 2 bases remained unmatched. CDR1 SGHAT and CDR2 FQNNGV come from the germline V gene. The CDR3 here is CASSLAGLNTGELFF. In nucleotides, the CDR3 is TGTGCCAGCAGCCTAGCGGGACTGAACACCGGGGAGCTGTTTTTT. The full variable domain, its missing parts supplied by reference TRBV11-2 and TRBJ2-2, is EAGVAQSPRYKIIEKRQSVAFWCNPISGHATLYWYQQILGQGPKLLIQFQNNGVVDDSQLPKDRFSAERLKGVDSTLKIQPAKLEDSAVYLCASSLAGLNTGELFFGEGSRLTVL.

The V and J genes are TRBV9 and TRBJ2-2, with D possibly being TRBD2 (6 bases). Per the germline V gene, CDR1 is SGDLS and CDR2 is YYNGEE. Trimming took 4 bases from V and 5 from J, leaving 18 bases between them. This CDR3 contains 16 residues. DNA of the CDR3: TGTGCCAGCAGCCCGAGGGCGTCTAGCGTTACCGGGGAGCTGTTTTTT. Residues: CASSPRASSVTGELFF. Full variable domain (rest looked up from reference TRBV9 and TRBJ2-2): DSGVTQTPKHLITATGQRVTLRCSPRSGDLSVYWYQQSLDQGLQFLIQYYNGEERAKGNILERFSAQQFPDLHSELNLSSLELGDSALYFCASSPRASSVTGELFFGEGSRLTVL.

This clone was seen once. The rearrangement uses TRBV15 and TRBJ2-7; D is undetermined. Trimming stripped 0 bases from V and 4 bases from J, with 7 bases between. CDR1 and CDR2 from the germline V gene are LNHNV and YYDKDF (reference sequence). The CDR3 spans 13 residues. The CDR3, as DNA: TGTGCCACCAGCAGAGATCCGGGTTACGAGCAGTACTTC. Encoded protein: CATSRDPGYEQYF.

The CDR3 nucleotides are TGCGCCAGCAGCCCTACGACAGGGAACAATGAGCAGTTCTTC. Its translation is CASSPTTGNNEQFF. The chain combines TRBV5-1 with TRBJ2-1, with 7 bases that match TRBD1. Germline V gene data show CDR1 as SGHRS and CDR2 as YFSETQ. This CDR3 region has 14 residues. Losses at the gene ends were 4 bases for V and 5 bases for J; bases not matched to a gene: 6.

This rearrangement joins TRBV19 to TRBJ1-1; tentative D call: TRBD1 (5 bases). The CDR3 has 14 residues. Deletions cut 8 bases from V and 1 base from J, with 14 bases between. Looked up from germline, CDR1 is LNHDA and CDR2 is SQIVND (reference sequence). The DNA of the CDR3 is TGTGCCAGTGGAGGGGTCGCGGGGAACACTGAAGCTTTCTTT. This gives the protein CASGGVAGNTEAFF.

V gene TRBV19 combines with J gene TRBJ2-1, with 10 bases matching TRBD2. With V trimmed by 3 bases and J by 7 bases, 6 bases remained unmatched. CDR1 and CDR2 (germline): LNHDA, SQIVND (reference sequence). The CDR3 length is 15 residues. The CDR3 DNA is TGTGCCAGTAGTATGCTACTAGCGGGGACGAATGAGCAGTTCTTC. Translation gives CASSMLLAGTNEQFF.

The CDR3 loop is CASSPGLLNQPQHF. The CDR3, as DNA: TGTGCCAGCAGCCCGGGGCTGTTGAATCAGCCCCAGCATTTT. This chain uses TRBV7-9 with TRBJ1-5; D perhaps matches TRBD1 (5 bases). The CDR3 consists of 14 residues. Trimming took 5 bases from V and 4 from J, leaving 12 bases between them. Germline V gene data show CDR1 as SEHNR and CDR2 as FQNEAQ (reference sequence).

The V call is TRBV24-1, the J call TRBJ1-2; 7 bases are a match to TRBD1. The CDR3 covers 14 residues. The germline gives CDR1 KGHDR, CDR2 SFDVKD. V shed 3 bases, J shed 8 bases, and the junction held 8 bases outside the gene matches. CDR3 amino acids: CATSDTGRGQGYTF. CDR3 sequence (DNA): TGTGCCACCAGTGATACAGGCAGGGGACAGGGCTACACCTTC.

J is TRBJ2-1 and V is TRBV3-1 (or the pseudogene TRBV3-2); no reliable D call. V was cut by 4 bases and J by 5 bases, with 15 bases left in between. Germline-derived CDR1 and CDR2 are LGHDT and YNNKEL (reference sequence). The CDR3 has 15 residues. Written as DNA, the CDR3 is TGTGCCAGCAGCCCCCCCCGGCGGCTCCACAATGAGCAGTTCTTC. Its protein product is CASSPPRRLHNEQFF.

The chain recombines TRBV19 with TRBJ1-5; TRBD1 aligns across 7 bases. V was pared by 5 bases and J by 2 bases, with 3 bases of the junction left unmatched. Germline assignment: CDR1 LNHDA and CDR2 SQIVND (reference sequence). The CDR3 is 14 residues long. Here the CDR3 DNA reads TGTGCCAGTAGTGGACAGGATCGCAATCAGCCCCAGCATTTT. Translation: CASSGQDRNQPQHF.

The chain couples TRBV27 to TRBJ1-2; 7 bases are a match to TRBD1. The germline CDR1 and CDR2 sequences are MNHEY and SMNVEV (reference sequence). This CDR3 has 12 residues. The junction had 7 bases not matched to a gene; V was cut back by 8 bases and J by 7 bases. DNA of the CDR3: TGTGCCAGCGCTCAGACAGGGCTTGGCTACACCTTC. Amino acid sequence: CASAQTGLGYTF.

This clone was seen more than once but under ten times. V gene TRBV2 combines with J gene TRBJ2-2, with 7 bases matching TRBD2. The CDR3 totals 14 residues. The ends lost 8 bases at V and 7 bases at J; junction bases unmatched: 10. Germline V gene lookup returns CDR1 SNHLY and CDR2 FYNNEI. CDR3 sequence reads: CASRISGYDGELFF. CDR3 in DNA: TGTGCCAGCCGGATTAGCGGGTATGACGGGGAGCTGTTTTTT.

Only one count was recorded for this clone. This chain joins TRBV7-2 and TRBJ1-2; 9 bases match TRBD1. This CDR3 spans 15 amino acids. V trimming: 5 bases; J trimming: 8 bases; junction bases outside the gene matches: 12. Germline assignment: CDR1 SGHTA and CDR2 FQGNSA. The DNA of the CDR3 is TGTGCCAGCAGCACCCGGACAGGGGCGCCCAAAGGCTACACCTTC. Encoded protein: CASSTRTGAPKGYTF.

The CDR3: CASSSRGTGNQPQHF. The CDR3 nucleotides are TGTGCCAGCAGTTCCAGGGGTACGGGCAATCAGCCCCAGCATTTT. The chain carries TRBV6-5 and TRBJ1-5; D may be TRBD1 (6 bases). The V end lost 4 bases, the J end lost 2 bases, and 12 bases lay between the germline ends. This CDR3 is built from 15 residues. Germline assignment: CDR1 MNHEY and CDR2 SVGAGI.

V and J are TRBV7-9 and TRBJ1-5, with 9 bases fitting TRBD1. This CDR3 is built from 15 residues. The germline V gene encodes CDR1 SEHNR and CDR2 FQNEAQ (reference sequence). Trimming took 8 bases from V and 0 from J; bases not matched to a gene: 5. The chain's CDR3 is CASSRTGDSNQPQHF. The CDR3 nucleotides are TGTGCCAGCTCCAGGACAGGGGATAGCAATCAGCCCCAGCATTTT.

V and J are TRBV6-4 and TRBJ1-5; weak D call: TRBD1 (5 bases). Germline CDR1 and CDR2: MRHNA and SNTAGT. Trimming pared 2 bases from V and 11 bases from J, leaving 13 bases between. CDR3 length equals 13 residues. CDR3 coding DNA: TGTGCCAGCAGTGACCTCCCCGGGGGGACCCAGCATTTT. This translates into CASSDLPGGTQHF.

The V gene is TRBV27, the J gene TRBJ2-1; unclear D gene. CDR1 is MNHEY, CDR2 SMNVEV, per germline (reference sequence). The CDR3 totals 15 residues. V was trimmed by 6 bases and J by 4 bases, leaving 16 bases between them. The CDR3 bases are TGTGCCAGCAGGGCTGGGGTGTCCAGGTACAATGAGCAGTTCTTC. Translated: CASRAGVSRYNEQFF.

The CDR3 DNA is TGTGCCATCAGTAACCCGGACAGGGGAGCCAACTATGGCTACACCTTC. This sequence encodes CAISNPDRGANYGYTF. This sequence joins TRBV10-3 and TRBJ1-2, with TRBD1 identical over 9 bases. V shed 5 bases and J 2 bases; nucleotides not matched to a gene: 9. The CDR3 is 16 residues long. The germline V gene encodes CDR1 ENHRY and CDR2 SYGVKD.

The CDR3 sequence: CASSQGGGRAVAREQFF. The CDR3 nucleotides read TGTGCCAGCAGCCAGGGAGGAGGGAGGGCCGTCGCAAGGGAGCAGTTCTTC. The chain employs TRBV4-2 and TRBJ2-1; TRBD2 matches at 7 bases. V dropped 3 bases and J dropped 10; count of bases not matched to a gene: 18. Germline values: CDR1 LGHNA, CDR2 YNFKEQ. The CDR3 length is 17 residues.

The CDR3 DNA is TGTGCCATCGGACTAGCGGGGGGTAGTTACAATGAGCAGTTCTTC. This encodes CAIGLAGGSYNEQFF. The V and J genes are TRBV19 and TRBJ2-1; TRBD2 aligns across 14 bases. With 10 bases clipped from V and 4 bases from J, the junction kept 6 bases outside the gene matches. The CDR3 has 15 residues. The germline V gene encodes CDR1 LNHDA and CDR2 SQIVND (reference sequence).

The gene calls are TRBV7-3 and TRBJ2-1; TRBD1 is a possible D gene (5 bases). The V end lost 5 bases, the J end lost 5 bases, and 13 bases lay between the germline ends. Germline V gene data show CDR1 as SGHTA and CDR2 as FQGTGA. This CDR3 is 14 amino acids long. The CDR3 here is CASSNPTAHNEQFF. In DNA, the CDR3 is TGTGCCAGCAGCAACCCGACAGCCCACAATGAGCAGTTCTTC.

The chain uses TRBV2 and TRBJ2-1, with D possibly matching TRBD2 (5 bases). CDR1 is SNHLY, CDR2 FYNNEI, per germline. The V gene lost 7 bases and the J gene lost 3 bases, with 13 bases spanning the gap. This CDR3 contains 14 residues. The CDR3 sequence is CASNPPGSYNEQFF. The CDR3, as DNA: TGTGCCAGCAATCCACCGGGGAGCTACAATGAGCAGTTCTTC.

In DNA, the CDR3 is TGTGCCAGCAGCATACAGGGAAACACTGAAGCTTTCTTT. Its protein product is CASSIQGNTEAFF. This chain connects TRBV3-1 (or the pseudogene TRBV3-2) to TRBJ1-1; D possibly corresponds to TRBD1 (6 bases). This CDR3 comprises 13 residues. The ends were cut back, 5 bases at V and 2 bases at J, with 9 bases in the middle. CDR1 LGHDT and CDR2 YNNKEL come from the germline V gene (reference sequence).

The rearrangement links TRBV29-1 to TRBJ2-1; TRBD1 matches at 7 bases. V lost 5 bases to trimming and J lost 8 bases; unmatched junction nucleotides: 21. CDR1 and CDR2 (germline): SQVTM, ANQGSEA. The CDR3 loop spans 17 amino acids. The CDR3 DNA sequence: TGCAGCGTTCGCCGCCGGGTAGTCGACCGAACAGGGGATGAGCAGTTCTTC. Translated, it gives CSVRRRVVDRTGDEQFF.

This chain joins TRBV5-1 and TRBJ1-1; D is ambiguous. Trimming stripped 0 bases from V and 1 base from J, with 13 bases between. The germline V gene has CDR1 SGHRS and CDR2 YFSETQ. This CDR3 is built from 16 residues. CDR3 amino acids: CASSLEDWPRNTEAFF. CDR3 sequence (DNA): TGCGCCAGCAGCTTGGAGGATTGGCCGAGGAACACTGAAGCTTTCTTT.

The count of this clone is one. The chain uses TRBV5-1 and TRBJ1-2, with 7 bases aligning to TRBD1. Looked up from germline, CDR1 is SGHRS and CDR2 is YFSETQ. The V and J ends lost 10 bases and 7 bases, in that order; junction bases with no gene match: 19. The CDR3 sequence is 15 residues long. Here the CDR3 DNA reads TGCGCCTCAAGTCGGGCGGGACAGTGGGCCTTTGGCTACACCTTC. This codes for CASSRAGQWAFGYTF. Variable domain in full (rest from reference TRBV5-1 and TRBJ1-2): KAGVTQTPRYLIKTRGQQVTLSCSPISGHRSVSWYQQTPGQGLQFLFEYFSETQRNKGNFPGRFSGRQFSNSRSEMNVSTLELGDSALYLCASSRAGQWAFGYTFGSGTRLTVV.

This chain uses TRBV18 with TRBJ1-2; TRBD1 aligns across 8 bases. With 3 bases clipped from V and 4 bases from J, the junction kept 7 bases outside the gene matches. Germline assignment: CDR1 KGHSH and CDR2 LQKENI. CDR3 length: 15 amino acids. As DNA, the CDR3 is TGTGCCAGCTCACCGGTTCAAGGACAGGGCTATGGCTACACCTTC. Encoded protein: CASSPVQGQGYGYTF.

The chain employs TRBV4-2 and TRBJ1-4; 11 bases match TRBD1. This CDR3 is built from 16 residues. Germline V gene lookup returns CDR1 LGHNA and CDR2 YNFKEQ. Unmatched junction bases numbered 7, after V lost 3 bases and J lost 7 bases. The CDR3 nucleotides are TGTGCCAGCAGCCATTCGCCGGGGACAGGGGGTGAAAAACTGTTTTTT. This gives the protein CASSHSPGTGGEKLFF.

The V gene is TRBV6-1, the J gene TRBJ2-3, with 7 positions matching TRBD1. The CDR3 extends over 16 amino acids. Germline V gene data show CDR1 as MNHNS and CDR2 as SASEGT. J was trimmed by 2 bases and V by 0 bases; bases with no gene match: 5. The CDR3 DNA is TGTGCCAGCAGTGAAGCCGGGACAGACATCACAGATACGCAGTATTTT. Its translation: CASSEAGTDITDTQYF.